These 22 T cell receptor beta chains originate from one sample sequenced in a study of shared clonotypes between healthy human individuals. The data were produced by immunoSEQ multiplex PCR, yet TCRdb's version contains in-frame clones alone and is incomplete. The data show under 1 million clones, with about 91% seen just once and 20% to 30% held by the top ten. The naive CD8 subset, CD45RO-negative cells positively selected for CCR7, excluded terminally differentiated effector memory CD45RA+ cells. The specimen sequenced was naive CD8+ T cells sorted from blood. These receptors were collected from a man between 25 and 39 years old in good health.

Note on this clone: Other DNA sequences of this sample code for an identical CDR3. The rearrangement links TRBV5-1 to TRBJ1-1; D is unresolved. Trimming left V 1 base short and J 3 bases short, with 10 bases between. The CDR3 sequence is 14 residues long. CDR1 and CDR2 from the germline V gene are SGHRS and YFSETQ. CDR3 sequence: CASSLRRTDTEAFF. CDR3 in DNA: TGCGCCAGCAGCTTGAGAAGAACAGACACTGAAGCTTTCTTT.

This clone was picked up one time. This chain uses TRBV27 with TRBJ1-5, with TRBD1 as a possible D gene (6 bases). Trimming pared 6 bases from V and 6 bases from J, leaving 18 bases between. This CDR3 contains 15 residues. CDR1 MNHEY and CDR2 SMNVEV come from the germline V gene (reference sequence). The CDR3 here is CASRLSGRDTQPQHF. Here the CDR3 DNA reads TGTGCCAGCAGATTGTCAGGGAGGGACACTCAGCCCCAGCATTTT.

The chain employs TRBV6-5 and TRBJ2-1, with TRBD2 matching 7 bases. The V and J ends lost 2 bases and 5 bases, in that order; junction bases with no gene match: 6. This CDR3 is built from 15 residues. The V gene's germline CDR1 is MNHEY and CDR2 SVGAGI. CDR3 coding DNA: TGTGCCAGCAGTTACGGGCTAGCGGCGAACAATGAGCAGTTCTTC. Protein product: CASSYGLAANNEQFF.

About this clone itself: The same CDR3 is also encoded by other DNA sequences in this sample. The CDR3 spells CASSLGDSNQPQHF. Here the CDR3 DNA reads TGTGCCAGCAGCTTAGGAGACTCCAATCAGCCCCAGCATTTT. The chain uses TRBV13 and TRBJ1-5, with D unclear. Trimming took off 0 bases at V and 3 bases at J, with 6 bases between the two ends. CDR1 PRHDT and CDR2 FYEKMQ come from the germline V gene (reference sequence). The CDR3 has 14 residues.

Note on this clone: Other DNA sequences of this sample code for an identical CDR3. CDR3 amino acids: CASSLVQGSYEQYF. The DNA of the CDR3 is TGCGCCAGCAGCTTGGTCCAGGGTAGCTACGAGCAGTACTTC. The chain is built from TRBV5-1 and TRBJ2-7; perhaps TRBD1 as D (5 bases). V lost 0 bases and J 3 bases, leaving 10 bases between the germline ends. CDR1 is SGHRS and CDR2 is YFSETQ in the germline V gene. The CDR3 is 14 amino acids.

This chain joins TRBV10-1 and TRBJ2-7; TRBD1 is a possible D gene (7 bases). Germline-derived CDR1 and CDR2 are WNHNN and SYGVQD (reference sequence). V was clipped by 3 bases and J by 5 bases, with 20 bases between them. The CDR3 length is 16 residues. CDR3 coding DNA: TGCGCCAGCAGTGAATCGGACCAGGGGGGAACCGACGAGCAGTACTTC. Its protein product is CASSESDQGGTDEQYF.

The V call is TRBV27, the J call TRBJ2-1, with 7 bases matching TRBD2. The V gene's germline CDR1 is MNHEY and CDR2 SMNVEV (reference sequence). J lost 10 bases, V lost 2 bases, and 8 bases had no gene match. The CDR3 has 14 residues. CDR3 sequence reads: CASSLPTRGEEQFF. The DNA of the CDR3 is TGTGCCAGCAGTTTACCCACCCGGGGGGAGGAGCAGTTCTTC.

The V and J genes are TRBV9 and TRBJ2-3; D uncertain. Looked up from germline, CDR1 is SGDLS and CDR2 is YYNGEE. Deletions cut 4 bases from V and 2 bases from J, with 14 bases between. The length of the CDR3 is 15 residues. DNA for the CDR3: TGTGCCAGCAGCCCCTGGCGTATTGACACAGATACGCAGTATTTT. Residues: CASSPWRIDTDTQYF.

The chain combines TRBV27 with TRBJ1-4; D may be TRBD1 (6 bases). This CDR3 has 17 residues. V was pared by 2 bases and J by 4 bases, with 17 bases between. Germline V gives CDR1 MNHEY, CDR2 SMNVEV (reference sequence). DNA for the CDR3: TGTGCCAGCAGTTTAAAAGGGGGGACACCACTTAATGAAAAACTGTTTTTT. As protein: CASSLKGGTPLNEKLFF.

The chain uses TRBV28 and TRBJ2-7; 8 bases fit TRBD2. V lost 5 bases, J lost 6 bases, and 9 bases stayed unmatched. Germline V gene sequence: CDR1 MDHEN, CDR2 SYDVKM. This CDR3 spans 14 amino acids. This CDR3 is CASSPGLVAVEQYF. The CDR3, as DNA: TGTGCCAGCAGTCCGGGACTAGTCGCAGTCGAGCAGTACTTC.

This chain connects TRBV4-3 to TRBJ2-7; D is uncertain. Germline CDR1 and CDR2: LGHNA and YSLEER. The CDR3 sequence is 13 residues long. V lost 4 bases and J lost 3, with 10 bases in between. This CDR3 reads CASSLSVSYEQYF. The DNA for the CDR3 is TGCGCCAGCAGCCTTTCAGTCAGCTACGAGCAGTACTTC.

The chain links TRBV7-9 to TRBJ2-7; D may correspond to TRBD1 or TRBD2 (5 bases each). CDR1 and CDR2 from the germline V gene are SEHNR and FQNEAQ (reference sequence). This CDR3 contains 13 residues. V dropped 4 bases and J dropped 4 bases, with 11 bases sitting between them. CDR3 region: CASSSGHKYEQYF. In nucleotides, the CDR3 is TGTGCCAGCAGCTCGGGGCACAAATACGAGCAGTACTTC.

Worth noting for this clone: At one end the junction does not follow the germline gene, possibly because of a read error. The rearrangement uses TRBV7-9 and TRBJ2-7; D unresolved. Germline CDR1 SEHNR, CDR2 FQNEAQ (reference sequence). This CDR3 is built from 12 residues. The CDR3 DNA sequence: TGTGCCAGCAGCTCGACGACCCACGAGCAGTATTTC. It yields the protein CASSSTTHEQYF.

The chain combines TRBV19 with TRBJ2-2, with D unresolved. Trimming removed 2 bases at V and 7 bases at J, with 11 bases between. Germline V gene lookup returns CDR1 LNHDA and CDR2 SQIVND (reference sequence). The CDR3 extends over 14 amino acids. The CDR3 DNA follows: TGTGCCAGTAGTATAAACGGAGCGTTCGGGGAGCTGTTTTTT. Translating gives CASSINGAFGELFF.

Points on this clone: A clone one base away is much larger, so this may be a read error. This rearrangement joins TRBV7-9 to TRBJ2-1, with 10 bases identical to TRBD2. Trimming took 4 bases from V and 2 from J; bases not matched to a gene: 2. Germline V lookup: CDR1 SEHNR, CDR2 FQNEAQ (reference sequence). The CDR3 totals 15 residues. Written as DNA, the CDR3 is TGTGCCAGCAGCTCTAGCGGGAGCGCCTACAATGAGCAGTTCTTC. Translation gives CASSSSGSAYNEQFF.

The chain employs TRBV29-1 and TRBJ2-3; TRBD2 agrees at 16 bases. The CDR3 totals 17 residues. The J segment lost 5 bases and the V segment lost 5 bases, leaving 10 bases of the junction unmatched. CDR1 and CDR2 (germline): SQVTM, ANQGSEA. CDR3 region: CSVSGTSGRGLLDTQYF. The CDR3 coding sequence is TGCAGCGTTTCCGGGACTAGCGGGAGGGGCCTGTTAGATACGCAGTATTTT.

V gene TRBV11-2 combines with J gene TRBJ1-1; D remains ambiguous. The CDR3 contains 14 residues. V dropped 6 bases and J dropped 0 bases, with 11 bases sitting between them. In germline, CDR1 is SGHAT, CDR2 FQNNGV. CDR3 sequence reads: CASSPHSMNTEAFF. For the CDR3, the DNA is TGTGCCAGCAGTCCTCACAGCATGAACACTGAAGCTTTCTTT.

In nucleotides, the CDR3 is TGTGCCAGCGGCCTCAACCCTAGGGATGAGCAGTTCTTC. Translation: CASGLNPRDEQFF. V gene TRBV7-9 combines with J gene TRBJ2-1, with D unclear. CDR1 and CDR2 (germline): SEHNR, FQNEAQ (reference sequence). V lost 8 bases to trimming and J lost 8 bases, with 16 bases between them. The CDR3 consists of 13 residues.

The V call is TRBV6-5, the J call TRBJ2-1; the D gene is possibly TRBD1 (5 bases). CDR1 is MNHEY and CDR2 is SVGAGI in the germline V gene. Trimming pared 8 bases from V and 7 bases from J, leaving 9 bases between. The CDR3 consists of 11 residues. The DNA of the CDR3 is TGTGCCAGCGTCTCAGGGAATGAGCAGTTCTTC. Its protein is CASVSGNEQFF.

The chain joins TRBV7-9 to TRBJ2-7; possible D gene TRBD2, 5 bases. The CDR3 totals 13 residues. The germline CDR1 and CDR2 sequences are SEHNR and FQNEAQ (reference sequence). V shed 11 bases and J shed 0 bases, with 14 bases lying between them. CDR3 sequence: CAGSLWSSYEQYF. As DNA, the CDR3 is TGTGCCGGGAGCCTATGGAGCTCCTACGAGCAGTACTTC.

The chain is built from TRBV5-1 and TRBJ2-6; 9 positions agree with TRBD1. The V and J ends lost 4 bases and 0 bases, in that order; junction bases with no gene match: 8. Germline V CDR1 and CDR2: SGHRS, YFSETQ. The CDR3 runs 18 residues. The CDR3 nucleotides are TGCGCCAGCAGCCCCCCATGGACAGGGGCCTCTGGGGCCAACGTCCTGACTTTC. Translation: CASSPPWTGASGANVLTF.

This clone has only a few counts. The rearrangement joins TRBV29-1 to TRBJ1-2; the D gene is possibly TRBD1 (5 bases). CDR1 and CDR2 from the germline V gene are SQVTM and ANQGSEA. The CDR3 consists of 14 residues. With 2 bases removed from V and 1 base from J, the gap between germline ends came to 11 bases. Here the CDR3 reads CSVETYDSNYGYTF. The CDR3 coding sequence is TGCAGCGTTGAAACATATGACAGTAACTATGGCTACACCTTC.